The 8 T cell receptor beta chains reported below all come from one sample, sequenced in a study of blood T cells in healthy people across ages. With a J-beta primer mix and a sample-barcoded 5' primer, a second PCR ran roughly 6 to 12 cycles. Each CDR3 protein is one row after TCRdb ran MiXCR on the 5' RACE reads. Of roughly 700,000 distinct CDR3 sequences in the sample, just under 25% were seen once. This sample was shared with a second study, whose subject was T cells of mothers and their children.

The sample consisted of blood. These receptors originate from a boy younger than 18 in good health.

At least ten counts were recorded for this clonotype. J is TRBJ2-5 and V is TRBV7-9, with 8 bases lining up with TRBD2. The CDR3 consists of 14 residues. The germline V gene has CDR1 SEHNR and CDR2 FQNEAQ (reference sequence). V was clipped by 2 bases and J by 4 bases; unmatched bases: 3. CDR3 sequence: CASSLSLAGETQYF. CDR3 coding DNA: TGTGCCAGCAGCTTAAGTCTAGCGGGAGAGACCCAGTACTTC.

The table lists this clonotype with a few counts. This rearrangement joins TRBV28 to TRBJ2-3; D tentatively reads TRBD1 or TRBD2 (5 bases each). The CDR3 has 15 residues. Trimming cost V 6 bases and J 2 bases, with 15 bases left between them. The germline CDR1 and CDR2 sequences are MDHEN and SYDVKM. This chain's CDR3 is CASRRGRIVTDTQYF. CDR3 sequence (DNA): TGTGCCAGCAGGAGGGGTCGGATAGTCACAGATACGCAGTATTTT.

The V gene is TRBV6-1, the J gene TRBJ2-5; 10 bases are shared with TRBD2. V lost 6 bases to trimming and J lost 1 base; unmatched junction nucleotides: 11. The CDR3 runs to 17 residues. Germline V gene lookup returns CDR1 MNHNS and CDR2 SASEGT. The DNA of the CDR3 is TGTGCCAGCAGCCATCTTGGAAGCGGGAGGGCCCAAGAGACCCAGTACTTC. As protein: CASSHLGSGRAQETQYF.

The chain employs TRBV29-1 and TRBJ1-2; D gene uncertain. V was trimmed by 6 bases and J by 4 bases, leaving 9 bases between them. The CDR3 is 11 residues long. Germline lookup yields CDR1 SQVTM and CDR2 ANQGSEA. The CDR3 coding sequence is TGCAGCGTAGCAGGTACCTATGGCTACACCTTC. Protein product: CSVAGTYGYTF.

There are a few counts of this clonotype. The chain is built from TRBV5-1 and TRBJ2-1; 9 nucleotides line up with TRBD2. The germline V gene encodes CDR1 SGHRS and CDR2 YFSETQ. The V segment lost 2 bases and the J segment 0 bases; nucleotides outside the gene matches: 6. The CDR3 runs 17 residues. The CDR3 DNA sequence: TGCGCCAGCAGCTTAATAGCGGGGGCCTCCTCCTACAATGAGCAGTTCTTC. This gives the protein CASSLIAGASSYNEQFF.

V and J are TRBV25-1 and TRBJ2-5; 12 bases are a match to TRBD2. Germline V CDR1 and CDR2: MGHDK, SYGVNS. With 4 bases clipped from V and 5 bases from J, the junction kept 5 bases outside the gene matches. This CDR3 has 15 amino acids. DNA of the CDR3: TGTGCCAGCAGTGGCCCTAGCGGGAGGGCGGAGACCCAGTACTTC. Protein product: CASSGPSGRAETQYF.

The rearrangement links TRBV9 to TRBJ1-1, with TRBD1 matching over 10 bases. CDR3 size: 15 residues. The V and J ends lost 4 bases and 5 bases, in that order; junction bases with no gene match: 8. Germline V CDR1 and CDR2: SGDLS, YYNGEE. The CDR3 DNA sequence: TGTGCCAGCAGCCTTACCGGGACAGGGGTAACTGAAGCTTTCTTT. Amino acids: CASSLTGTGVTEAFF.

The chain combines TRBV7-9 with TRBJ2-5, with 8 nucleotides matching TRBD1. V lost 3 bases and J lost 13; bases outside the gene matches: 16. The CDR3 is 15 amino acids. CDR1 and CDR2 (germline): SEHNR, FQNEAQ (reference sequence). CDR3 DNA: TGTGCCAGCAGCTTCCTACAGGGGGAAAGGGACGAGCGGTACTTC. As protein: CASSFLQGERDERYF. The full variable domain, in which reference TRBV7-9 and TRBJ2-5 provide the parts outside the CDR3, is DTGVSQNPRHKITKRGQNVTFRCDPISEHNRLYWYRQTLGQGPEFLTYFQNEAQLEKSRLLSDRFSAERPKGSFSTLEIQRTEQGDSAMYLCASSFLQGERDERYFGPGTRLLVL.